These 13 T cell receptor beta chains were all obtained from the same sample, sequenced in a study of blood T cell repertoires in COVID-19. Here immunoSEQ multiplex PCR was the method, and the copy in TCRdb shows in-frame clones only, minus some. The sample shows 350,000 to 400,000 clones, 70% to 90% of them seen only once. The source material was peripheral blood. All receptors come from a woman in her thirties with COVID-19, enrolled during active disease.

J is TRBJ1-1 and V is TRBV11-3; possible D gene TRBD1, 5 bases. This CDR3 is 12 amino acids long. Trimming left V 3 bases short and J 7 bases short, with 9 bases between. Germline CDR1 reads SGHNT; CDR2 reads YENEEA. In DNA, the CDR3 is TGTGCCAGCAGCTTCGACAGTTATGAAGCTTTCTTT. This translates into CASSFDSYEAFF.

The chain carries TRBV19 and TRBJ1-2; no firm D call. V dropped 3 bases and J dropped 0 bases, with 11 bases sitting between them. This CDR3 region has 15 residues. Germline CDR1 is LNHDA and CDR2 is SQIVND (reference sequence). DNA of the CDR3: TGTGCCAGTAGTATGTCCAGTACATCTAACTATGGCTACACCTTC. This encodes CASSMSSTSNYGYTF.

V usage is TRBV5-1 and J usage is TRBJ2-7; D remains unclear. V was trimmed by 2 bases and J by 4 bases, leaving 10 bases between them. Per the germline V gene, CDR1 is SGHRS and CDR2 is YFSETQ. This CDR3 has 13 amino acids. CDR3 DNA: TGCGCCAGCAGCTTTACTGATCTTTACGAGCAGTACGTC. Its translation: CASSFTDLYEQYV.

The V call is TRBV10-2, the J call TRBJ2-5; TRBD2 matches at 11 bases. Germline V CDR1 and CDR2: WSHSY, SAAADI. The J segment lost 5 bases and the V segment lost 4 bases, leaving 0 bases of the junction unmatched. This CDR3 has 13 amino acids. The CDR3: CASSGLAGETQYF. In DNA, the CDR3 is TGCGCCAGCAGTGGACTAGCGGGGGAGACCCAGTACTTC.

The chain combines TRBV28 with TRBJ2-1, with TRBD2 matching over 10 bases. V gave up 6 bases and J gave up 6 bases; unmatched junction bases: 5. Germline values: CDR1 MDHEN, CDR2 SYDVKM. CDR3 size: 14 residues. CDR3 nucleotide sequence: TGTGCCAGCAGAGGAGCGGGGGGGCCCAATGAGCAGTTCTTC. Its translation: CASRGAGGPNEQFF.

The V call is TRBV7-9, the J call TRBJ2-7; D remains ambiguous. The CDR3 has 12 amino acids. V shed 5 bases and J shed 0 bases, with 5 bases lying between them. Per germline, CDR1 SEHNR and CDR2 FQNEAQ (reference sequence). The CDR3 loop reads CASSLNSYEQYF. CDR3 nucleotide sequence: TGTGCCAGCAGCCTAAACTCCTACGAGCAGTACTTC.

The chain employs TRBV24-1 and TRBJ1-2, with a tentative D call TRBD1 (5 bases). Germline CDR1 reads KGHDR; CDR2 reads SFDVKD. The CDR3 length is 13 residues. Trimming shortened V by 4 bases and J by 7 bases, and 12 bases separated the two germline ends. The CDR3: CATSDYGGAGYTF. The DNA for the CDR3 is TGTGCCACCAGTGACTACGGAGGGGCTGGCTACACCTTC.

The V and J genes are TRBV11-3 and TRBJ2-7, with D unclear. Per the germline V gene, CDR1 is SGHNT and CDR2 is YENEEA. CDR3 length equals 15 residues. Trimming stripped 0 bases from V and 3 bases from J, with 12 bases between. CDR3 in amino acids: CASSLDSNPIYEQYV. CDR3 coding DNA: TGTGCCAGCAGCTTAGATAGTAATCCAATCTACGAGCAGTACGTC.

The V call is TRBV4-2, the J call TRBJ1-5, with D perhaps TRBD1 (6 bases). Germline CDR1 is LGHNA and CDR2 is YNFKEQ. V lost 4 bases and J 5 bases, leaving 15 bases between the germline ends. The CDR3 sequence is 15 residues long. In DNA, the CDR3 is TGTGCCAGCAGCCGCGCCGGGGGGCGAGATCAGCCCCAGCATTTT. This encodes CASSRAGGRDQPQHF.

This chain uses TRBV6-2 or TRBV6-3 with TRBJ1-3; no clear D gene. In germline, CDR1 is MNHEY, CDR2 SVGEGT. The CDR3 contains 16 residues. V shed 6 bases and J shed 0 bases, with 15 bases lying between them. CDR3 residues: CASSLPTVTSGNTIYF. The CDR3, as DNA: TGTGCCAGCAGCCTCCCTACCGTCACCTCTGGAAACACCATATATTTT.

The CDR3 loop reads CATSILTSGSNEQFF. The CDR3 region has the DNA TGTGCCACCAGTATCTTGACTAGCGGGAGTAATGAGCAGTTCTTC. The chain links TRBV15 to TRBJ2-1, with 12 nucleotides matching TRBD2. V lost 6 bases to trimming and J lost 7 bases; unmatched junction nucleotides: 7. This CDR3 contains 15 residues. Germline CDR1 LNHNV, CDR2 YYDKDF (reference sequence).

V and J are TRBV7-9 and TRBJ2-7, with 10 bases fitting TRBD1. Trimming at V came to 1 base and at J to 5 bases, leaving 8 bases not matched to a gene. This CDR3 is built from 16 residues. The V gene's germline CDR1 is SEHNR and CDR2 FQNEAQ (reference sequence). This chain's CDR3 is CASSLGDRGVLHEQYF. The CDR3 DNA reads TGTGCCAGCAGCTTAGGGGACAGGGGTGTCCTCCACGAGCAGTACTTC.

This chain uses TRBV6-5 with TRBJ1-3; D gene uncertain. CDR1 MNHEY and CDR2 SVGAGI come from the germline V gene. The V gene lost 5 bases and the J gene lost 1 base, with 12 bases spanning the gap. The CDR3 contains 15 residues. The DNA of the CDR3 is TGTGCCAGCAGTAGAGGCTCGAAATCTGGAAACACCATATATTTT. Translation: CASSRGSKSGNTIYF.